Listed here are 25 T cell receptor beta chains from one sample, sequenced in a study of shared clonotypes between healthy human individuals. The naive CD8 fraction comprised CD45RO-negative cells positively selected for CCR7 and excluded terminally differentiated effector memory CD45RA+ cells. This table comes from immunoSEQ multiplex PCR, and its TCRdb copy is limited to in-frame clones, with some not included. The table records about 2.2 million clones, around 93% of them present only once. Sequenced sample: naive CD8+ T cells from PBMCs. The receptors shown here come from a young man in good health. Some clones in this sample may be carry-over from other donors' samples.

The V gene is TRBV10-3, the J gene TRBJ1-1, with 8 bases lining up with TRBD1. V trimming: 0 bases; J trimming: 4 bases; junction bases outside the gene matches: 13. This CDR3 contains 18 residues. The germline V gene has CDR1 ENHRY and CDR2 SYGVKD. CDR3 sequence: CAISESQGRGRGSTEAFF. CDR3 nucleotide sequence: TGTGCCATCAGTGAGTCACAGGGCAGGGGGCGAGGTTCCACTGAAGCTTTCTTT.

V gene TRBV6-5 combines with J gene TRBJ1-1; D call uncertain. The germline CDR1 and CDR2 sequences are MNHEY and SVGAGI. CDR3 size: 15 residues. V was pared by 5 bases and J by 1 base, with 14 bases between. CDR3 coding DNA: TGTGCCAGCAGTCAAGACTCCGCCTGGAACACTGAAGCTTTCTTT. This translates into CASSQDSAWNTEAFF.

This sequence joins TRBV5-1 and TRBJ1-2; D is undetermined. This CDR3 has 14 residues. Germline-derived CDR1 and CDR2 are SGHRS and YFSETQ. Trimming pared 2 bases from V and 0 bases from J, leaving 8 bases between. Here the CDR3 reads CASSFADPNYGYTF. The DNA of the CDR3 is TGCGCCAGCAGCTTCGCAGACCCTAACTATGGCTACACCTTC.

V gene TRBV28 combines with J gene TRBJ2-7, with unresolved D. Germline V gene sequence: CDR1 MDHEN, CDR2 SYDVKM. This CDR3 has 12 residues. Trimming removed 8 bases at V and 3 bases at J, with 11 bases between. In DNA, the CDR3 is TGTGCCAGCTCGCCGGATCTCTACGAGCAGTACTTC. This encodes CASSPDLYEQYF.

Written as DNA, the CDR3 is TGTGCCAGCAGCTTAGCGTTGGGGGACTATGGCTACACCTTC. The encoded protein is CASSLALGDYGYTF. This chain connects TRBV7-8 to TRBJ1-2; tentatively, D is TRBD1 (5 bases). The germline V gene encodes CDR1 SGHVS and CDR2 FQNEAQ. The CDR3 totals 14 residues. Deletions cut 0 bases from V and 3 bases from J, with 8 bases between.

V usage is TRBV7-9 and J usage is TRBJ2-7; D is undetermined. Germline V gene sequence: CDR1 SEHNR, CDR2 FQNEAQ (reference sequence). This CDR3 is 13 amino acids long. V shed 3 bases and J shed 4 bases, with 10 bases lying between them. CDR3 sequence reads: CASSFTVSYEQYF. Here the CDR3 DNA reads TGTGCCAGCAGCTTCACAGTTTCTTACGAGCAGTACTTC.

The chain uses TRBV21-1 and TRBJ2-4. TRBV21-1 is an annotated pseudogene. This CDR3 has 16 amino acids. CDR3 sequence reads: CASSTGVWGCRNIQYF. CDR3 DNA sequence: TGTGCCAGCAGCACCGGGGTATGGGGGTGTAGGAACATTCAGTACTTC.

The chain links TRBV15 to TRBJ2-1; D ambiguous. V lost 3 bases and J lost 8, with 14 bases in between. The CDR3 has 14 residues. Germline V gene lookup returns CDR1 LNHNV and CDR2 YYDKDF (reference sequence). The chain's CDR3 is CATSSRSVLHEQFF. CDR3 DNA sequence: TGTGCCACCAGCAGTCGCTCGGTTCTCCATGAGCAGTTCTTC.

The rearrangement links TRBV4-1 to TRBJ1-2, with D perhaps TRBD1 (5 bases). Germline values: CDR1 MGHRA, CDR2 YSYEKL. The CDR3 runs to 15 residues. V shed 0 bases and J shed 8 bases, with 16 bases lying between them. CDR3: CASSQESVGAWGYTF. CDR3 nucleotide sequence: TGCGCCAGCAGCCAAGAATCGGTCGGGGCCTGGGGCTACACCTTC.

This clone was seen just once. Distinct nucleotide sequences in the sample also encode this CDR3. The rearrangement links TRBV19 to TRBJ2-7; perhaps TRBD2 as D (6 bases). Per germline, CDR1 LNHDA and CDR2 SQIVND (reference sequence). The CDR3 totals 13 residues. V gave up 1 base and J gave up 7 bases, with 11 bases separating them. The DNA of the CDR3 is TGTGCCAGTAGTATAGTAGGAGGGAGTGAGCAGTACTTC. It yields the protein CASSIVGGSEQYF.

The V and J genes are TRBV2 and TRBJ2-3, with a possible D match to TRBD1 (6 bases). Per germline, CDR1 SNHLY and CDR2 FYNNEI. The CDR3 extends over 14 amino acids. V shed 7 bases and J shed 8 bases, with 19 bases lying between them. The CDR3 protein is CASMGTTGLGTQYF. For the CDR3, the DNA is TGTGCCAGCATGGGGACGACAGGTTTAGGTACGCAGTATTTT.

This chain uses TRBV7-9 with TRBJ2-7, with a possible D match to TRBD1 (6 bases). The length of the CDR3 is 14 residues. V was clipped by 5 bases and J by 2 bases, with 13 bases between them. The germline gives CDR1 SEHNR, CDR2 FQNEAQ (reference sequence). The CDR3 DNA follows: TGTGCCAGCAGCCCAGGACAGACGCCCTACGAGCAGTACTTC. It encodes CASSPGQTPYEQYF.

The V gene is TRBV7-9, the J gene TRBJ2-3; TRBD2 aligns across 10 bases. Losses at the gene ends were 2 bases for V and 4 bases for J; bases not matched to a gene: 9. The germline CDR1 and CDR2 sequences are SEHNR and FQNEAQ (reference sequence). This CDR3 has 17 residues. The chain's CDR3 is CASSLPGLAPRADTQYF. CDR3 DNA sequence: TGTGCCAGCAGCTTACCGGGACTAGCGCCTAGGGCAGATACGCAGTATTTT.

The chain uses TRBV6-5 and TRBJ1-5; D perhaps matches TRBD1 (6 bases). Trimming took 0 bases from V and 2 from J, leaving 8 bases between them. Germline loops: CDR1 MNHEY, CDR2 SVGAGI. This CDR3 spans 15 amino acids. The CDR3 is CASSYSKGGNQPQHF. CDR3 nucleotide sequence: TGTGCCAGCAGTTACTCTAAGGGGGGCAATCAGCCCCAGCATTTT.

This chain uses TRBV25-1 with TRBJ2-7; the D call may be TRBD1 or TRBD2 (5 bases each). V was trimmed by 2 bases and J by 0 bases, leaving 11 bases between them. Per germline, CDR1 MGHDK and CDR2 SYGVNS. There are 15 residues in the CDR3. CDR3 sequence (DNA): TGTGCCAGCAGTGAAACGGGACGGTACTCCTACGAGCAGTACTTC. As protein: CASSETGRYSYEQYF.

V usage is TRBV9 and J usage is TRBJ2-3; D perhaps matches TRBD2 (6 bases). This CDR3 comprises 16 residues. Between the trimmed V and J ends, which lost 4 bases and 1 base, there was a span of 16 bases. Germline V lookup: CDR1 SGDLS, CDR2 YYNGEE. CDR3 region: CASSPGGRRGTDTQYF. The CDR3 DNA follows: TGTGCCAGCAGCCCCGGGGGTCGACGGGGCACAGATACGCAGTATTTT.

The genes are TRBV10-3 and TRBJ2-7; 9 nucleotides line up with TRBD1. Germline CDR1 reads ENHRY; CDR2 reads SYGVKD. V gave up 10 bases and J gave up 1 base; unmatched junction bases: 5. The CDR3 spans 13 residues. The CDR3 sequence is CATMGQGSYEQYF. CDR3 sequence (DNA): TGTGCCACTATGGGACAGGGATCCTACGAGCAGTACTTC.

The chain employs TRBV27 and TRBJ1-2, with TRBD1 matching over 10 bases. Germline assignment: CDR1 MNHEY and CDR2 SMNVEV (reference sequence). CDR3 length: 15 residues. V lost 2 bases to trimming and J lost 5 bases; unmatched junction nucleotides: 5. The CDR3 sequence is CASSLIGTGAYGYTF. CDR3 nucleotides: TGTGCCAGCAGTTTAATCGGGACAGGGGCTTATGGCTACACCTTC.

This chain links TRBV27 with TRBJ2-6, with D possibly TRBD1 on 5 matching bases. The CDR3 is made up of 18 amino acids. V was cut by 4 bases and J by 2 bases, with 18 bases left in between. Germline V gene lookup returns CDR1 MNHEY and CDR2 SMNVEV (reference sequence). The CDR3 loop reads CASSSRFGAIPGANVLTF. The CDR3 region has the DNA TGTGCCAGCAGTTCCCGCTTTGGGGCGATCCCTGGGGCCAACGTCCTGACTTTC.

CDR3 nucleotide sequence: TGTGCCAGCAGCTACACAGGGACCTCTGGGGCCAACGTCCTGACTTTC. This translates into CASSYTGTSGANVLTF. The chain is built from TRBV13 and TRBJ2-6, with D perhaps matching TRBD1 (6 bases). The germline V and J ends were trimmed by 4 bases and 0 bases, with 10 bases remaining between them. Germline loops: CDR1 PRHDT, CDR2 FYEKMQ (reference sequence). This CDR3 region has 16 residues.

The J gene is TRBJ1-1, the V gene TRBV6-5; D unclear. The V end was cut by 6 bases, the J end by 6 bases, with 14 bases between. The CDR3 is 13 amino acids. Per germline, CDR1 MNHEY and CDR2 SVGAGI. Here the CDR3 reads CASRSTSGSEAFF. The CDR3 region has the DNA TGTGCCAGCAGATCGACCTCCGGGTCTGAAGCTTTCTTT.

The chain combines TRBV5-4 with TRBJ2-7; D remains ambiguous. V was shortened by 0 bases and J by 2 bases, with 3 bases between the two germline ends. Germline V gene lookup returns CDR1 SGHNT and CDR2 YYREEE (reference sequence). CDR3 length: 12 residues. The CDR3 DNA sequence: TGTGCCAGCAGCTTGGCCCCCTACGAGCAGTACTTC. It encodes CASSLAPYEQYF. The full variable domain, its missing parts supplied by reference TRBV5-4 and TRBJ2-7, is ETGVTQSPTHLIKTRGQQVTLRCSSQSGHNTVSWYQQALGQGPQFIFQYYREEENGRGNFPPRFSGLQFPNYSSELNVNALELDDSALYLCASSLAPYEQYFGPGTRLTVT.

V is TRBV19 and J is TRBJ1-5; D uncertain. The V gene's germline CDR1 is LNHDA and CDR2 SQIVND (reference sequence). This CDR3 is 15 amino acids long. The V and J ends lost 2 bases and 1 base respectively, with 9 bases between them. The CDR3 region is CASSIFPGSNQPQHF. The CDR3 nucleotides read TGTGCCAGTAGTATATTCCCAGGAAGCAATCAGCCCCAGCATTTT.

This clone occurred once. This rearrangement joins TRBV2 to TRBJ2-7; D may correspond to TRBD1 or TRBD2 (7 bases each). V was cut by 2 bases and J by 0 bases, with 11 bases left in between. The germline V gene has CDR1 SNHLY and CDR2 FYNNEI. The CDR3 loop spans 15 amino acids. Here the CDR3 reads CASSESGGGSYEQYF. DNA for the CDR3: TGTGCCAGCAGTGAATCAGGGGGGGGCTCCTACGAGCAGTACTTC.

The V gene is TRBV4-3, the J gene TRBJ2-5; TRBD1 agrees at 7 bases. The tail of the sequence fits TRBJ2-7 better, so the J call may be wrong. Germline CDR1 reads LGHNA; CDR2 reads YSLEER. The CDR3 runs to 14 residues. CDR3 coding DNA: TGCGCCAGCAGCCCTTGGACAGGCCGCTACGAGCAGTACTTC. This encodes CASSPWTGRYEQYF.